Listed below are T cell receptor beta chains from one sample, sequenced in a study of cytomegalovirus exposure and HLA in healthy donors. TCRdb's copy holds only in-frame clones and misses some; the assay was immunoSEQ multiplex PCR. The sample yields fewer than 200,000 clones, approximately 78% seen once. The sequenced sample consisted of PBMCs. These receptors were obtained from a woman aged 18-29 years in good health and CMV-seronegative. The conserved cysteine and the conserved F or W are not part of the CDR3 here.

cdr3_aa	v_call
ASSLGGGTSAYNEQF	TRBV11-3
SASGTVSYEQY	TRBV29-1
ASSSGGLATQETQY	TRBV7-9
ASTTGNGYT	TRBV19
ASSLMTGSYEQY	TRBV27
ASSYAGLANNEQF	TRBV5-4
ASSLAPDTLPGNTIY	TRBV5-4
AWRGEGNYGYT	TRBV30
ASDTSATNEKLF	TRBV2
ASSQEFLAGGQETQY	TRBV4-3
ASRRGAANEKLF	TRBV7-2
ASSIYSSGANVLT	TRBV19